This TCR beta chain was identified in a study of blood T cell repertoires in COVID-19. Study background: Donors in the United States, Italy and Spain gave samples during acute or convalescent COVID-19. PBMCs, B-cell-depleted T cells, or T cells provided the cDNA or gDNA that made up the material.

The CDR3 contains 14 residues. The germline V gene has CDR1 LGHNT and CDR2 FRNRAP. Unmatched junction bases numbered 3, after V lost 1 base and J lost 8 bases. Original processing notes: Reference gene primer amplification yielded estimated nucleated cell counts. The repertoire was sequenced with immunoSEQ multiplex PCR; TCRdb's copy has only in-frame clones and lacks some. V and J calls plus clone size are reproduced from that table; the DNA served to infer D and trimming. The data hold under 200,000 clones, with around nine tenths observed a single time. The J gene is TRBJ2-1, the V gene TRBV12-5; 9 bases are shared with TRBD2. This TCR came from a man between 60 and 75 years old with active or convalescent COVID-19. The specimen was peripheral blood. The CDR3 loop reads CASGLEAGGYEQFF. The CDR3 DNA reads as TGTGCTAGTGGTTTGGAAGCGGGGGGCTATGAGCAGTTCTTC.